Presented here are 14 T cell receptor beta chains from one specimen sequenced in a study of breast tumors, draining lymph nodes, adjacent tissues. A single record per CDR3 protein comes from TCRdb applying MiXCR to the multiplex PCR reads. The sample holds about 21,000 distinct CDR3 sequences, approximately 40% seen once. Material: breast tumor tissue. Receptor source: a female donor with breast cancer. Some clones in this sample may be carry-over from other donors' samples.

The CDR3 loop is CASSFSGTGQNIQYF. The CDR3, as DNA: TGTGCCAGCAGCTTTTCCGGGACAGGGCAAAACATTCAGTACTTC. The chain couples TRBV5-6 to TRBJ2-4, with 9 bases identical to TRBD1. The germline CDR1 and CDR2 sequences are SGHDT and YYEEEE. Trimming at V came to 2 bases and at J to 5 bases, leaving 5 bases not matched to a gene. This CDR3 has 15 amino acids.

Comment on this clonotype: Because it lacks the conserved phenylalanine or tryptophan at the end, this CDR3 is likely a read error. The chain employs TRBV6-5 and TRBJ2-7; TRBD2 aligns across 9 bases. CDR3 size: 14 residues. Trimming cost V 5 bases and J 3 bases; bases outside gene matches: 5. Germline CDR1 MNHEY, CDR2 SVGAGI. CDR3 bases: TGTGCCAGCAGTGCCCAAGCGGGAGGCTACGAGCAGTACCCC. This encodes CASSAQAGGYEQYP.

This clonotype was detected many times. The J gene is TRBJ2-2, the V gene TRBV6-2 or TRBV6-3, with a weak D call TRBD2 (5 bases). Germline CDR1 MNHEY, CDR2 SVGEGT. The CDR3 extends over 15 amino acids. V was cut by 7 bases and J by 4 bases, with 16 bases left in between. The CDR3 DNA reads TGTGCCAGCATACCCCGGGAATTCAGCACCGGGGAGCTGTTTTTT. Amino acid sequence: CASIPREFSTGELFF.

The chain couples TRBV12-3 or TRBV12-4 to TRBJ2-1; no definite D call. The V gene lost 1 base and the J gene lost 7 bases, with 8 bases spanning the gap. This CDR3 has 13 amino acids. DNA for the CDR3: TGTGCCAGCAGTTTAGGTGCCGCGAATGAGCAGTTCTTC. As protein: CASSLGAANEQFF.

This clonotype showed up many times. A much larger clone is a single base away; this may be a read error. This sequence joins TRBV20-1 and TRBJ1-2; D might be TRBD1 (6 bases). Trimming pared 3 bases from V and 7 bases from J, leaving 18 bases between. The CDR3 contains 14 residues. The germline CDR1 and CDR2 sequences are DFQATT and SNEGSKA (reference sequence). CDR3 in DNA: TGCAGTGCTAGTTCGGGACAAGTATCCTCTGGCTACACCTTC. It specifies CSASSGQVSSGYTF.

In regard to this clonotype: The junction and the germline gene differ at one end; a read error may be behind it. CDR3 coding DNA: TGTGCCAGCAGACGCTCGAGAAGCGGGGGCACAGATGCGCAGTATTTT. It encodes CASRRSRSGGTDAQYF. This rearrangement joins TRBV12-3 or TRBV12-4 to TRBJ2-3; 8 bases agree with TRBD2. This CDR3 is 16 amino acids long.

The chain employs TRBV9 and TRBJ1-2; D may be TRBD1 (6 bases). In germline, CDR1 is SGDLS, CDR2 YYNGEE. The CDR3 is 16 residues long. V lost 1 base to trimming and J lost 2 bases, with 15 bases between them. In nucleotides, the CDR3 is TGTGCCAGCAGCGTAAACGCCCGGCAGGGGAACTATGGCTACACCTTC. Protein sequence: CASSVNARQGNYGYTF.

Ten or more counts support this clonotype. CDR3 loop: CASSSRKRFTDTQYF. The CDR3 DNA follows: TGTGCCAGCAGTTCCCGGAAGCGGTTCACAGATACGCAGTATTTT. The V gene is TRBV9, the J gene TRBJ2-3; tentatively, D is TRBD2 (5 bases). Germline loops: CDR1 SGDLS, CDR2 YYNGEE. This CDR3 spans 15 amino acids. V shed 5 bases and J shed 2 bases, with 15 bases lying between them.

The chain is built from TRBV18 and TRBJ1-2, with D unresolved. Trimming pared 6 bases from V and 5 bases from J, leaving 7 bases between. This CDR3 comprises 11 residues. CDR1 and CDR2 (germline): KGHSH, LQKENI. DNA of the CDR3: TGTGCCAGCTCCACGGGATATGGCTACACCTTC. Residues: CASSTGYGYTF.

This clonotype is medium-sized within its sample. J is TRBJ2-3 and V is TRBV7-9; TRBD2 agrees at 11 bases. With 5 bases clipped from V and 3 bases from J, the junction kept 7 bases outside the gene matches. This CDR3 region has 16 residues. The germline gives CDR1 SEHNR, CDR2 FQNEAQ (reference sequence). In nucleotides, the CDR3 is TGTGCCAGCAGCCAAGCCCTAGCGGGAGGTACAGATACGCAGTATTTT. Its protein product is CASSQALAGGTDTQYF. The complete variable domain, with remaining parts taken from reference TRBV7-9 and TRBJ2-3, reads DTGVSQNPRHKITKRGQNVTFRCDPISEHNRLYWYRQTLGQGPEFLTYFQNEAQLEKSRLLSDRFSAERPKGSFSTLEIQRTEQGDSAMYLCASSQALAGGTDTQYFGPGTRLTVL.

Details on this clonotype: A read error may be the cause here, since a much bigger clone is one base away. The gene calls are TRBV7-2 and TRBJ1-4; TRBD1 is a possible D gene (6 bases). Germline CDR1 and CDR2: SGHTA and FQGNSA. This CDR3 contains 15 residues. The V end lost 6 bases, the J end lost 3 bases, and 14 bases lay between the germline ends. CDR3 amino acids: CASRNQGHSNEKLFF. CDR3 coding DNA: TGTGCCAGCAGAAACCAGGGACATTCTAATGAAAAACTGTTTTTT. The full variable domain, in which reference TRBV7-2 and TRBJ1-4 provide the parts outside the CDR3, is GAGVSQSPSNKVTEKGKDVELRCDPISGHTALYWYRQSLGQGLEFLIYFQGNSAPDKSGLPSDRFSAERTGGSVSTLTIQRTQQEDSAVYLCASRNQGHSNEKLFFGSGTQLSVL.

This clonotype was seen a single time. Given a much more abundant clone one base away, this may be a read error. The V and J genes are TRBV9 and TRBJ2-7; possibly TRBD1 or TRBD2 for D (6 bases each). The germline gives CDR1 SGDLS, CDR2 YYNGEE. This CDR3 has 14 residues. CDR3 DNA sequence: TGTGCCAGCAGCGTAGGGTACGGGGGCTACGAGCAGTCCTTC. Translated: CASSVGYGGYEQSF.

V is TRBV2 and J is TRBJ2-2; D gene unclear. Between the trimmed V and J ends, which lost 3 bases and 7 bases, there was a span of 12 bases. Germline loops: CDR1 SNHLY, CDR2 FYNNEI. The CDR3 runs 14 residues. The DNA for the CDR3 is TGTGCCAGCAGTGAGGATGCGCAACGCGGGGAGCTGTTTTTT. Amino acids: CASSEDAQRGELFF.

This chain links TRBV7-9 with TRBJ2-7; perhaps TRBD2 as D (6 bases). From germline, CDR1 is SEHNR and CDR2 FQNEAQ (reference sequence). This CDR3 contains 15 residues. Trimming left V 4 bases short and J 3 bases short, with 16 bases between. The CDR3 protein is CASSSPGTLSYEQYF. Written as DNA, the CDR3 is TGTGCCAGCAGCTCACCCGGGACTCTGAGCTACGAGCAGTACTTC. Combining the CDR3 with reference TRBV7-9 and TRBJ2-7 gives the whole variable domain DTGVSQNPRHKITKRGQNVTFRCDPISEHNRLYWYRQTLGQGPEFLTYFQNEAQLEKSRLLSDRFSAERPKGSFSTLEIQRTEQGDSAMYLCASSSPGTLSYEQYFGPGTRLTVT.